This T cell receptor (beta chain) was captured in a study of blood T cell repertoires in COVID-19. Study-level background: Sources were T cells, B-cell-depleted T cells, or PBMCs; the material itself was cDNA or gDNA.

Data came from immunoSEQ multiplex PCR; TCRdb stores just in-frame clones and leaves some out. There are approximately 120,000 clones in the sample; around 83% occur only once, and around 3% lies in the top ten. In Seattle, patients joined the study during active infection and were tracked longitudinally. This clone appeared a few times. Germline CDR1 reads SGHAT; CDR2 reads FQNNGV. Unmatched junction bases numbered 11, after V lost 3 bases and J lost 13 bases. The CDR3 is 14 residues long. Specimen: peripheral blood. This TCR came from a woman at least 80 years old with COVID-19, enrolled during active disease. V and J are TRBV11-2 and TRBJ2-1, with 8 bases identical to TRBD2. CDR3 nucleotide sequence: TGTGCCAGCAGCTTGGGGATCTATAGCGGGGAACAGTTCTTC. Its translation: CASSLGIYSGEQFF.